This TCR beta chain was sequenced for a study of neurological immune-mediated disorders. Overall study findings and caveats: Phylogenetic analysis grouped 18 of 34 multiple sclerosis patients' repertoires together, suggesting a possible repertoire signature. The expanded clones of different subjects shared no CDR3 amino acid sequences (suggesting private repertoires in all groups).

There are 13 residues in the CDR3. V lost 6 bases and J 4 bases, leaving 12 bases between the germline ends. From germline, CDR1 is LGHDT and CDR2 YNNKEL (reference sequence). Unsorted libraries were generated from 2 million PBMCs. These cells had been stored in RNAlater at -80 C. At least ten counts were recorded for this clonotype. Its antigen is unidentified. TCRdb ran MiXCR on the 5' RACE reads and lists one entry per CDR3 protein. The sample holds tens of thousands of distinct CDR3 sequences, about 5.5% seen once. The material sequenced was PBMCs. The source is a woman in her thirties with multiple sclerosis. The genes are TRBV3-1 and TRBJ2-5, with D possibly matching TRBD1 (5 bases). CDR3 protein: CASRGQGPETQYF. DNA of the CDR3: TGTGCCAGCAGGGGCCAGGGCCCAGAGACCCAGTACTTC.